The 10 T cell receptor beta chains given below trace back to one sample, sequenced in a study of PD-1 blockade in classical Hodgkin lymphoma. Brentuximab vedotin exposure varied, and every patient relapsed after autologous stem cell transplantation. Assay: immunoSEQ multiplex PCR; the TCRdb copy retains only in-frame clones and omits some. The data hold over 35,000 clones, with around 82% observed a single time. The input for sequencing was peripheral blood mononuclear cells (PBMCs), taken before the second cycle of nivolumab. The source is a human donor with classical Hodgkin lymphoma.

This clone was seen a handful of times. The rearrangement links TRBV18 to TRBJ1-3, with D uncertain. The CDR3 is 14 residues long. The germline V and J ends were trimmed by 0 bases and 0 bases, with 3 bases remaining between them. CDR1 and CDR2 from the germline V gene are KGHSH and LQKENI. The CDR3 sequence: CASSPPNSGNTIYF. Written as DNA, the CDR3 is TGTGCCAGCTCACCACCGAACTCTGGAAACACCATATATTTT. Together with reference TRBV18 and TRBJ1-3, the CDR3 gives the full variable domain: NAGVMQNPRHLVRRRGQEARLRCSPMKGHSHVYWYRQLPEEGLKFMVYLQKENIIDESGMPKERFSAEFPKEGPSILRIQQVVRGDSAAYFCASSPPNSGNTIYFGEGSWLTVV.

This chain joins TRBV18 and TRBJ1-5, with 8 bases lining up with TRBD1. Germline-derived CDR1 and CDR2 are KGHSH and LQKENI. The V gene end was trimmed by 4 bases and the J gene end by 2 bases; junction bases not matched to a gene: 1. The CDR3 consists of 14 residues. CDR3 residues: CASSLGQGNQPQHF. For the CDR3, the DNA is TGTGCCAGCTCACTGGGACAGGGCAATCAGCCCCAGCATTTT.

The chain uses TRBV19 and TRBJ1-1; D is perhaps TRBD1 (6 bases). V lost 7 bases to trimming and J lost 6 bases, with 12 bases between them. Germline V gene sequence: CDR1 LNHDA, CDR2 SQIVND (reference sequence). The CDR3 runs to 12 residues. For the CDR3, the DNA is TGTGCCAGTAAAGGGGGAAGGCCTGAAGCTTTCTTT. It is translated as CASKGGRPEAFF.

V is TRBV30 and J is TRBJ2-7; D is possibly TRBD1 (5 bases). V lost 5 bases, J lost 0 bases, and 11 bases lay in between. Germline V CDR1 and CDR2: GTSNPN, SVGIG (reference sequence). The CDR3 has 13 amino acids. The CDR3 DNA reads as TGTGCCTGGGCGCAACAGGACTCCTACGAGCAGTACTTC. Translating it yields CAWAQQDSYEQYF.

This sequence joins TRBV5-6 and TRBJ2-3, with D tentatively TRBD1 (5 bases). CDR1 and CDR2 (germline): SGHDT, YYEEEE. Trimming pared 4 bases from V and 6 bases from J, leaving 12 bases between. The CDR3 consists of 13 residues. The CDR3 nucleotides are TGTGCCAGCAGCCCGGCAGGGTCGGATACGCAGTATTTT. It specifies CASSPAGSDTQYF.

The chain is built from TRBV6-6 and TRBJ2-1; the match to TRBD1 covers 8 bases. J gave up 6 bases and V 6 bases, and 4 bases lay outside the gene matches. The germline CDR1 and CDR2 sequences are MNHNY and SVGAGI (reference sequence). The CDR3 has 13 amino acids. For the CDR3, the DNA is TGTGCCAGCAGGCTGACAGGGGTCAATGAGCAGTTCTTC. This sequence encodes CASRLTGVNEQFF.

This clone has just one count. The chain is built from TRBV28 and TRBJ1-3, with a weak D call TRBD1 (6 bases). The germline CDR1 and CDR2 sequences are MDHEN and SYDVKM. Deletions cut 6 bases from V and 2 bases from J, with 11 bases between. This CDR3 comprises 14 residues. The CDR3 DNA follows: TGTGCCAGCAGCCTCGGGACAACTGGAAACACCATATATTTT. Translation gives CASSLGTTGNTIYF.

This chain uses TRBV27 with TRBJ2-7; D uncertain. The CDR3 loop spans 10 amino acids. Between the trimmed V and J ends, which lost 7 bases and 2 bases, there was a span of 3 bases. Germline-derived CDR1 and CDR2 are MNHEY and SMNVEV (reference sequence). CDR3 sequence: CASKPYEQYF. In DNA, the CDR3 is TGTGCCAGCAAGCCCTACGAGCAGTACTTC.

CDR3 coding DNA: TGTGCCAGTAGTATTAATCCCACTCGGAATCAGCCCCAGCATTTT. Translation gives CASSINPTRNQPQHF. This chain connects TRBV19 to TRBJ1-5; D unresolved. The V and J ends lost 3 bases and 4 bases respectively, with 13 bases between them. Germline loops: CDR1 LNHDA, CDR2 SQIVND (reference sequence). This CDR3 comprises 15 residues.

CDR3 coding DNA: TGTGCCATCACCAAGACTAGCGGGAGCTCCTACAATGAGCAGTTCTTC. Its translation: CAITKTSGSSYNEQFF. The chain couples TRBV10-3 to TRBJ2-1; 12 bases match TRBD2. V lost 7 bases and J lost 0; bases outside the gene matches: 4. Per the germline V gene, CDR1 is ENHRY and CDR2 is SYGVKD. The CDR3 is 16 residues long.